This is a list of T cell receptor beta chains from one sample in a study of blood T cells in healthy people across ages. One entry per CDR3 protein results from TCRdb running MiXCR on the 5' RACE reads. The sample has roughly 1.5 million distinct CDR3 sequences, roughly two fifths seen once. Material for sequencing was blood. These receptors were taken from a woman between 18 and 29 years old in good health. Each CDR3 is given with its conserved first and last residue. Fields, in order: CDR3 protein, CDR3 DNA, J gene, D gene, V gene, CDR3 length, clone size. The D gene is left open where the match is weak. Clone sizes are given selectively: once, few, many, or a class where the clone is expanded.

CASSFRGRNYEQYF | TGTGCCAGCAGTTTCCGAGGGCGGAACTACGAGCAGTACTTC | TRBJ2-7 | . | TRBV12-3/TRBV12-4 | 14 | few
CASSVAEGADTQYF | TGTGCCAGCAGCGTAGCGGAGGGGGCAGATACGCAGTATTTT | TRBJ2-3 | . | TRBV9 | 14 | .
CSVLSGFDYGYTF | TGCAGCGTACTCTCAGGGTTTGACTATGGCTACACCTTC | TRBJ1-2 | . | TRBV29-1 | 13 | .
CASAGGGLYEQYF | TGTGCCAGCGCAGGCGGGGGCTTATACGAGCAGTACTTC | TRBJ2-7 | . | TRBV27 | 13 | .
CASSQWGRSEAFF | TGCGCCAGCAGCCAATGGGGCAGGTCTGAAGCTTTCTTT | TRBJ1-1 | . | TRBV4-1 | 13 | few
CASSPPSDAQGYGYTF | TGTGCCAGCAGCCCACCGTCCGACGCACAGGGGTATGGCTACACCTTC | TRBJ1-2 | TRBD1 | TRBV7-9 | 16 | .
CASSLFGQMRDEKLFF | TGTGCCAGCAGCTTGTTTGGCCAGATGAGGGATGAAAAACTGTTTTTT | TRBJ1-4 | . | TRBV7-9 | 16 | .
CSVGDSYNEQYF | TGCAGCGTTGGAGACTCCTACAATGAGCAGTACTTC | TRBJ2-7 | . | TRBV29-1 | 12 | many
CSVWELAGANNEQFF | TGCAGCGTATGGGAGCTAGCGGGAGCGAACAATGAGCAGTTCTTC | TRBJ2-1 | TRBD2 | TRBV29-1 | 15 | .
CASSKQSPQETQYF | TGCGCCAGCAGCAAACAGAGTCCACAAGAGACCCAGTACTTC | TRBJ2-5 | . | TRBV5-1 | 14 | few
CASSTMGGEAFF | TGTGCCAGCAGCACGATGGGCGGCGAAGCTTTCTTT | TRBJ1-1 | . | TRBV7-3 | 12 | .
CASSAPGTPSSYNSPPHF | TGTGCCAGCAGCGCTCCCGGGACACCGAGCTCCTATAATTCACCCCCCCACTTT | TRBJ1-6 | . | TRBV7-2 | 18 | .
CASSLIGRGNEQFF | TGTGCCAGCAGCTTAATCGGACGGGGGAATGAGCAGTTCTTC | TRBJ2-1 | . | TRBV7-2 | 14 | few
CASSFSRPLTGELFF | TGTGCCAGCAGCTTTTCCAGGCCCCTCACCGGGGAGCTGTTTTTT | TRBJ2-2 | . | TRBV7-2 | 15 | few
CASSDGLLVLAEAFF | TGTGCCAGCAGCGACGGACTCCTTGTCCTTGCTGAAGCTTTCTTT | TRBJ1-1 | . | TRBV3-1 | 15 | .
CASSLTVPTSYGYTF | TGTGCCAGCAGCTTGACAGTCCCTACCAGCTATGGCTACACCTTC | TRBJ1-2 | . | TRBV5-5 | 15 | .
CASTGEGGSYGYTF | TGTGCCAGCACTGGAGAGGGAGGCAGCTATGGCTACACCTTC | TRBJ1-2 | . | TRBV7-2 | 14 | .
CATKVTGGPKGEKLFF | TGTGCCACAAAGGTCACCGGGGGACCCAAAGGCGAAAAACTGTTTTTT | TRBJ1-4 | . | TRBV25-1 | 16 | .
CASSPTGSNEQYF | TGTGCCAGCAGTCCTACCGGGTCCAATGAGCAGTACTTC | TRBJ2-5 | . | TRBV7-3 | 13 | .
CSVEGISYEQYF | TGCAGCGTTGAAGGGATTTCCTACGAGCAGTACTTC | TRBJ2-7 | . | TRBV29-1 | 12 | once
CSAGRAAQYF | TGCAGCGCGGGGAGGGCGGCGCAGTATTTT | TRBJ2-3 | TRBD2 | TRBV20-1 | 10 | .
CASSHGQTQYF | TGTGCCAGCAGCCACGGTCAGACCCAGTACTTC | TRBJ2-5 | . | TRBV14 | 11 | .